The 26 T cell receptor beta chains given below trace back to one sample, sequenced in a study of a mutant IDH1 vaccine in newly diagnosed glioma. The antigens for these receptors are not known. The time point here: week 35, safety follow-up. Vaccine doses each comprised 300 ug of mutant IDH1 20-mer peptide, with topical imiquimod. TCRdb's copy holds only in-frame clones and misses some; the assay was immunoSEQ multiplex PCR. Of roughly 48,000 clones listed, over 65% are singletons. Sequenced material: PBMCs, taken from a glioma patient whose treatment included an IDH1 peptide vaccine. Source of these receptors: a man in his forties or fifties with glioma.

For the CDR3, the DNA is TGCAGCGTTGAAGTCGGAGGGCTGGGCAATCAGCCCCAGCATTTT. This sequence encodes CSVEVGGLGNQPQHF. The V and J genes are TRBV29-1 and TRBJ1-5; no reliable D call. Looked up from germline, CDR1 is SQVTM and CDR2 is ANQGSEA. Trimming removed 1 base from V and 2 bases from J, with 12 bases in between. This CDR3 contains 15 residues.

The chain is built from TRBV6-6 and TRBJ2-7; D is possibly TRBD1 (5 bases). The CDR3 is made up of 14 amino acids. Germline CDR1 reads MNHNY; CDR2 reads SVGAGI (reference sequence). V lost 4 bases and J 0 bases, leaving 10 bases between the germline ends. The CDR3 here is CASSSPTVSYEQYV. CDR3 coding DNA: TGTGCCAGCAGTTCCCCGACAGTCTCCTACGAGCAGTACGTC.

This chain connects TRBV5-1 to TRBJ2-7; D unresolved. Germline CDR1 and CDR2: SGHRS and YFSETQ. The CDR3 consists of 14 residues. V lost 1 base, J lost 2 bases, and 10 bases lay in between. The CDR3 DNA sequence: TGCGCCAGCAGCTTGAACTCAGATACCTACGAGCAGTACTTC. Amino acid sequence: CASSLNSDTYEQYF.

The gene calls are TRBV9 and TRBJ2-3; 7 nucleotides align to TRBD2. This CDR3 comprises 13 residues. Germline V gene lookup returns CDR1 SGDLS and CDR2 YYNGEE. V dropped 4 bases and J dropped 9; count of bases not matched to a gene: 8. In DNA, the CDR3 is TGTGCCAGCAGCTCGCGGGGTAGCGGGACGCAGTATTTT. This codes for CASSSRGSGTQYF.

This clone showed up just once. This sequence joins TRBV29-1 and TRBJ2-7; 8 nucleotides agree with TRBD2. The CDR3 length is 14 residues. From germline, CDR1 is SQVTM and CDR2 ANQGSEA. V trimming: 4 bases; J trimming: 3 bases; junction bases outside the gene matches: 8. CDR3 loop: CSVAISGAFYEQYF. DNA for the CDR3: TGCAGCGTTGCTATTAGCGGGGCATTCTACGAGCAGTACTTC.

The J gene is TRBJ1-2, the V gene TRBV5-4, with D perhaps matching TRBD1 (5 bases). V was clipped by 4 bases and J by 6 bases, with 13 bases between them. This CDR3 is built from 13 residues. Per germline, CDR1 SGHNT and CDR2 YYREEE (reference sequence). The chain's CDR3 is CASSGAGFDGYTF. The CDR3 bases are TGTGCCAGCAGCGGCGCAGGGTTTGATGGCTACACCTTC. The full variable domain, its missing parts supplied by reference TRBV5-4 and TRBJ1-2, is ETGVTQSPTHLIKTRGQQVTLRCSSQSGHNTVSWYQQALGQGPQFIFQYYREEENGRGNFPPRFSGLQFPNYSSELNVNALELDDSALYLCASSGAGFDGYTFGSGTRLTVV.

The V and J genes are TRBV7-9 and TRBJ2-3; D remains unclear. This CDR3 has 15 residues. Germline V gene data show CDR1 as SEHNR and CDR2 as FQNEAQ (reference sequence). V shed 5 bases and J shed 6 bases, with 18 bases lying between them. CDR3 loop: CASSLRRLASDTQYF. CDR3 bases: TGTGCCAGCAGCCTAAGGCGCTTGGCCTCCGATACGCAGTATTTT.

V gene TRBV9 combines with J gene TRBJ2-1, with TRBD2 matching 12 bases. CDR1 SGDLS and CDR2 YYNGEE come from the germline V gene. Trimming took 0 bases from V and 6 from J; bases not matched to a gene: 1. This CDR3 is built from 15 residues. CDR3 sequence (DNA): TGTGCCAGCAGCGTAGCGGGACTAGCGGGCAATGAGCAGTTCTTC. Protein sequence: CASSVAGLAGNEQFF.

This clone was counted between two and nine times. This rearrangement joins TRBV7-9 to TRBJ1-1; no definite D call. With 2 bases removed from V and 6 bases from J, the gap between germline ends came to 4 bases. The length of the CDR3 is 11 residues. The germline gives CDR1 SEHNR, CDR2 FQNEAQ (reference sequence). For the CDR3, the DNA is TGTGCCAGCAGCTTAACCGCTGAAGCTTTCTTT. As protein: CASSLTAEAFF.

This clone was picked up a small number of times. This chain connects TRBV5-4 to TRBJ2-1; no clear D gene. With 3 bases removed from V and 0 bases from J, the gap between germline ends came to 16 bases. The CDR3 consists of 17 residues. In germline, CDR1 is SGHNT, CDR2 YYREEE (reference sequence). The CDR3 nucleotides are TGTGCCAGCAGCTATCGCGGCGGAGAAGTCTCCTACAATGAGCAGTTCTTC. Translated, it gives CASSYRGGEVSYNEQFF.

This clone was seen a handful of times. J is TRBJ2-2 and V is TRBV7-9, with D unclear. This CDR3 region has 15 residues. Germline lookup yields CDR1 SEHNR and CDR2 FQNEAQ (reference sequence). With 2 bases removed from V and 2 bases from J, the gap between germline ends came to 9 bases. CDR3 in DNA: TGTGCCAGCAGCTTAAGGCAGGCTAACACCGGGGAGCTGTTTTTT. Its protein product is CASSLRQANTGELFF.

J is TRBJ1-2 and V is TRBV11-3; D might be TRBD1 (5 bases). The V gene's germline CDR1 is SGHNT and CDR2 YENEEA. V lost 4 bases and J 4 bases, leaving 25 bases between the germline ends. CDR3 length: 18 amino acids. This CDR3 reads CASSSLEGPQGGSYGYTF. Written as DNA, the CDR3 is TGTGCCAGCAGCTCGTTGGAGGGGCCCCAGGGAGGAAGCTATGGCTACACCTTC.

This clone was recorded once. V gene TRBV10-2 combines with J gene TRBJ1-4; 7 bases are shared with TRBD1. V shed 0 bases, J shed 8 bases, and the junction held 6 bases outside the gene matches. This CDR3 comprises 15 residues. Germline V gene lookup returns CDR1 WSHSY and CDR2 SAAADI. CDR3 region: CASSESDRAGEKLFF. CDR3 nucleotide sequence: TGCGCCAGCAGTGAGTCCGACAGGGCAGGGGAAAAACTGTTTTTT.

J is TRBJ2-7 and V is TRBV4-1; no reliable D call. V was cut by 0 bases and J by 9 bases, with 6 bases left in between. The V gene's germline CDR1 is MGHRA and CDR2 YSYEKL. There are 11 residues in the CDR3. The CDR3 coding sequence is TGCGCCAGCAGCCAAGAAGCATCGCAGTACTTC. Its translation is CASSQEASQYF.

V usage is TRBV11-2 and J usage is TRBJ2-6, with TRBD2 matching 8 bases. The germline V gene has CDR1 SGHAT and CDR2 FQNNGV. J was trimmed by 0 bases and V by 7 bases; bases with no gene match: 5. The CDR3 has 16 residues. The CDR3: CASNGGGYSGANVLTF. CDR3 DNA sequence: TGTGCCAGCAACGGCGGGGGGTACTCTGGGGCCAACGTCCTGACTTTC.

The gene calls are TRBV10-2 and TRBJ2-1; D unresolved. The CDR3 is 15 amino acids. Looked up from germline, CDR1 is WSHSY and CDR2 is SAAADI. Trimming left V 1 base short and J 2 bases short, with 9 bases between. The CDR3 nucleotides read TGCGCCAGCAGTGAGTTACAAGTGGCCTACAATGAGCAGTTCTTC. This codes for CASSELQVAYNEQFF.

The V call is TRBV18, the J call TRBJ2-2; D remains unclear. This CDR3 is 14 amino acids long. The germline CDR1 and CDR2 sequences are KGHSH and LQKENI. Trimming shortened V by 0 bases and J by 5 bases, and 7 bases separated the two germline ends. The CDR3 reads CASSPPAVTGELFF. CDR3 nucleotides: TGTGCCAGCTCACCACCGGCCGTGACCGGGGAGCTGTTTTTT.

The rearrangement uses TRBV9 and TRBJ1-6; D uncertain. Per the germline V gene, CDR1 is SGDLS and CDR2 is YYNGEE. CDR3 length: 12 residues. V gave up 5 bases and J gave up 7 bases, with 7 bases separating them. CDR3: CASRAPNSPLHF. The CDR3, as DNA: TGTGCCAGCAGAGCACCAAATTCACCCCTCCACTTT.

This chain links TRBV2 with TRBJ2-6; D is perhaps TRBD1 or TRBD2 (6 bases each). V was shortened by 1 base and J by 4 bases, with 17 bases between the two germline ends. Germline CDR1 and CDR2: SNHLY and FYNNEI. This CDR3 spans 18 amino acids. CDR3 sequence (DNA): TGTGCCAGCAGTGAAGGTCAGGCCTCGGGGGCCGGGGCCAACGTCCTGACTTTC. This encodes CASSEGQASGAGANVLTF.

V and J are TRBV9 and TRBJ1-1, with D possibly TRBD1 on 5 matching bases. V lost 4 bases and J lost 1, with 11 bases in between. The CDR3 has 14 residues. CDR1 is SGDLS, CDR2 YYNGEE, per germline. As DNA, the CDR3 is TGTGCCAGCAGCCTCGGGACCCAGAACACTGAAGCTTTCTTT. Translated, it gives CASSLGTQNTEAFF.

The CDR3 DNA is TGCGCCAGCAGTGACCCGAGGGGAGCTAGCGGGGGTGAGACCCAGTACTTC. Translation: CASSDPRGASGGETQYF. The V gene is TRBV10-1, the J gene TRBJ2-5; 10 nucleotides line up with TRBD2. CDR3 length: 17 amino acids. The junction had 12 bases not matched to a gene; V was cut back by 3 bases and J by 5 bases. Germline V gene sequence: CDR1 WNHNN, CDR2 SYGVQD (reference sequence).

This clone was seen once. The rearrangement links TRBV5-1 to TRBJ1-2; perhaps TRBD1 as D (5 bases). This CDR3 is 14 amino acids long. The V and J ends lost 0 bases and 8 bases respectively, with 14 bases between them. Germline V gene sequence: CDR1 SGHRS, CDR2 YFSETQ. DNA for the CDR3: TGCGCCAGCAGCTTGGCCACTCCGGGGGACGGCTACACCTTC. Residues: CASSLATPGDGYTF.

Remarks on this clone: One junction end disagrees with the germline gene, perhaps due to a read error. The J gene is TRBJ1-3, the V gene TRBV6-5; no clear D. This CDR3 contains 15 residues. Germline assignment: CDR1 MNHEY and CDR2 SVGAGI. This chain's CDR3 is CASVSRRTSGDTIYF. The CDR3 DNA follows: TGTGCCAGCGTCTCCCGCCGAACCTCTGGAGACACCATATATTTT.

This clone was counted a few times. CDR3 residues: CASSQEGGQGIFTIYF. The CDR3 DNA reads TGCGCCAGCAGCCAAGAAGGAGGGCAGGGTATCTTCACCATATATTTT. The chain combines TRBV4-3 with TRBJ1-3; D possibly corresponds to TRBD1 (5 bases). Trimming cost V 0 bases and J 9 bases, with 18 bases left between them. The CDR3 spans 16 residues. Germline CDR1 and CDR2: LGHNA and YSLEER.

This CDR3 is CASSLRDTLKQFF. CDR3 bases: TGCGCCAGCAGCCTTCGGGACACCCTAAAGCAGTTCTTC. The V call is TRBV5-1, the J call TRBJ2-1; a weak D match, TRBD1 (6 bases). The ends were cut back, 4 bases at V and 11 bases at J, with 16 bases in the middle. CDR1 SGHRS and CDR2 YFSETQ come from the germline V gene. CDR3 size: 13 residues.

This clone has a single count. The V call is TRBV5-4, the J call TRBJ2-5, with D possibly being TRBD1 (5 bases). The DNA end is more similar to TRBJ2-7, so the J call may be wrong. The germline CDR1 and CDR2 sequences are SGHNT and YYREEE (reference sequence). The CDR3 runs 14 residues. The CDR3 here is CASSLWQGTHEQYF. The CDR3 DNA reads TGTGCCAGCAGCTTGTGGCAGGGTACCCACGAGCAGTACTTC.